This T cell receptor (beta chain) was recorded in a study of shared clonotypes between healthy human individuals. Generated by immunoSEQ multiplex PCR, the TCRdb table keeps only in-frame clones and is missing some. The sample yields 2 million to 2.5 million clones, nearly 97% seen once. Sequenced: naive CD4+ T cells sorted from blood. Subset: CD45RA+ positively selected. This clonotype originated in a man aged 18-30 years in good health.

The CDR3 is CASSLELAGVRDTQYF. CDR3 nucleotides: TGTGCCAGCAGCTTGGAACTAGCGGGAGTGCGGGATACGCAGTATTTT. The chain employs TRBV5-4 and TRBJ2-3; the match to TRBD2 covers 11 bases. The length of the CDR3 is 16 residues. The trim removed 0 bases at V and 6 bases at J, leaving 6 bases unmatched. From germline, CDR1 is SGHNT and CDR2 YYREEE (reference sequence).